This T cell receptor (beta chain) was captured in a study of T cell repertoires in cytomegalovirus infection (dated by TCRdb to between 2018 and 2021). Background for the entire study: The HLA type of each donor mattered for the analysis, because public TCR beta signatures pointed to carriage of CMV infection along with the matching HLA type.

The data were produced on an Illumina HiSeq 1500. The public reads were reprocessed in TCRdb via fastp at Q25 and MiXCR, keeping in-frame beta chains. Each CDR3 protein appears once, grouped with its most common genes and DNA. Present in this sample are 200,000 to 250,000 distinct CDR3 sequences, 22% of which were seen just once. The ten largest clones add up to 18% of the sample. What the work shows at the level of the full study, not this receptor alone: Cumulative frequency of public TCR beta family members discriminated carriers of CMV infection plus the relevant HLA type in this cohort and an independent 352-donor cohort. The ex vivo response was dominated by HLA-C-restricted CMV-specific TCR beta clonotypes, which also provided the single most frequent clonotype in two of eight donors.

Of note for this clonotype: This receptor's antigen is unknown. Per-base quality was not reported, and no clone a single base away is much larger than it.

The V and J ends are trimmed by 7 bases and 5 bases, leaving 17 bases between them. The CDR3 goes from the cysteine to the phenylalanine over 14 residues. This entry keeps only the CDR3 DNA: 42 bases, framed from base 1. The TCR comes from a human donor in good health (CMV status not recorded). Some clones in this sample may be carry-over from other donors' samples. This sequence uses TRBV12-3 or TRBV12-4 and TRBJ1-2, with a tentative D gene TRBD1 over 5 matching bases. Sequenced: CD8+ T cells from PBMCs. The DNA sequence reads TGTGCCAGCACCGACCCCGGGACGGTGTATGGCTACACCTTC. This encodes CASTDPGTVYGYTF.